One sample yielded the 15 T cell receptor delta chains listed below, sequenced in a study of gamma-delta T cells after stem cell transplantation. TCRdb redid the clone calls on the RT-PCR reads with CATT. The sample lists 1,500 to 2,000 delta-chain clones; roughly 50% were seen once. Input material: gamma-delta T cells. These receptors all come from a human donor. It is not recorded whose cells these are; they may come from a transplant donor.

In regard to this clone: With only one base between it and a far larger clone, this is likely a read error. The chain employs TRDV2 and TRDJ1; 13 nucleotides align to TRDD3. Germline CDR1 reads GEAIGNYY; CDR2 reads EKD. CDR3 length equals 18 residues. V lost 3 bases to trimming and J lost 6 bases; unmatched junction nucleotides: 15. The CDR3 spells CACDPLLGDTLPKNKLIF. For the CDR3, the DNA is TGTGCCTGTGACCCTTTACTGGGGGATACGCTTCCGAAAAATAAACTCATCTTT.

The chain links TRDV2 to TRDJ1, with 7 bases aligning to TRDD3. The length of the CDR3 is 18 residues. Germline V gene lookup returns CDR1 GEAIGNYY and CDR2 EKD. Trimming took 0 bases from V and 0 from J; bases not matched to a gene: 12. CDR3 coding DNA: TGTGCCTGTGACACCATAACTCTGGGGGTCTCGTACACCGATAAACTCATCTTT. This translates into CACDTITLGVSYTDKLIF.

This chain connects TRDV2 to TRDJ1; D may be TRDD3 (5 bases). Trimming took off 1 base at V and 0 bases at J, with 17 bases between the two ends. Germline-derived CDR1 and CDR2 are GEAIGNYY and EKD. CDR3 length equals 17 residues. The CDR3 region is CACDTLGDEGNTDKLIF. The DNA of the CDR3 is TGTGCCTGTGACACTCTCGGGGACGAGGGGAACACCGATAAACTCATCTTT.

Concerning this clone: This sequence may be a read error, since a much larger clone differs from it by one base. The same CDR3 can be traced to other DNA sequences in this sample. The chain uses TRDV2 and TRDJ1, with TRDD3 identical over 7 bases. Germline V gene data show CDR1 as GEAIGNYY and CDR2 as EKD. The CDR3 covers 14 residues. Trimming took 2 bases from V and 0 from J; bases not matched to a gene: 2. Written as DNA, the CDR3 is TGTGCCTGTGACAAGCTGGGGGACACCGATAAACTCATCTTT. Translation: CACDKLGDTDKLIF.

Worth noting for this clone: Other DNA sequences of this sample code for an identical CDR3. The chain has TRDV2 and TRDJ1, with 12 bases identical to TRDD3. Germline CDR1 reads GEAIGNYY; CDR2 reads EKD. This CDR3 is 18 amino acids long. V gave up 0 bases and J gave up 0 bases; unmatched junction bases: 7. CDR3: CACDTLLGDTLYTDKLIF. As DNA, the CDR3 is TGTGCCTGTGACACCTTGCTGGGGGATACGTTGTACACCGATAAACTCATCTTT.

The CDR3 here is CACDTATGGYTSSWDTRQMFF. For the CDR3, the DNA is TGTGCCTGTGACACCGCGACTGGGGGATACACCAGCTCCTGGGACACCCGACAGATGTTTTTC. The chain recombines TRDV2 with TRDJ3, with TRDD3 matching 12 bases. The CDR3 is 21 amino acids. Trimming removed 0 bases from V and 0 bases from J; junction bases left unmatched: 8. Per germline, CDR1 GEAIGNYY and CDR2 EKD.

Details on this clone: This likely traces to a read error, being one base from a far larger clone. Other DNA sequences within the sample encode an identical CDR3. This chain joins TRDV2 and TRDJ1, with D perhaps being TRDD2 or TRDD3 (6 bases each). Germline V lookup: CDR1 GEAIGNYY, CDR2 EKD. The length of the CDR3 is 21 residues. The chain's CDR3 is CACDSVNPTLGQIWGTDKLIF. The CDR3 DNA sequence: TGTGCCTGTGACTCCGTTAATCCTACACTGGGCCAAATTTGGGGAACCGATAAACTTATCTTT.

The V call is TRDV2, the J call TRDJ1, with D possibly matching TRDD3 (6 bases). This CDR3 is 16 amino acids long. V lost 0 bases and J 0 bases, leaving 13 bases between the germline ends. Germline V gene sequence: CDR1 GEAIGNYY, CDR2 EKD. CDR3 nucleotides: TGTGCCTGTGACACCGTCGGGGGACGGAACACCGATAAACTCATCTTT. Translation gives CACDTVGGRNTDKLIF.

By its share, this clone is large (0.1 to 1%). V usage is TRDV2 and J usage is TRDJ1, with TRDD3 matching over 8 bases. CDR3 size: 16 residues. V dropped 0 bases and J dropped 0; count of bases not matched to a gene: 5. Germline CDR1 is GEAIGNYY and CDR2 is EKD. CDR3 nucleotides: TGTGCCTGTGACACCGTCTGGGGGACCGACACCGATAAACTCATCTTT. Translating gives CACDTVWGTDTDKLIF.

The chain recombines TRDV2 with TRDJ1; TRDD3 matches at 13 bases. CDR1 and CDR2 (germline): GEAIGNYY, EKD. The CDR3 spans 18 residues. The J segment lost 0 bases and the V segment lost 3 bases, leaving 9 bases of the junction unmatched. CDR3 sequence (DNA): TGTGCCTGTGACCCACTACTGGGGGATACGCGGGACACCGATAAACTCATCTTT. Its translation is CACDPLLGDTRDTDKLIF.

Notes on this clone: One junction end does not reproduce the germline sequence, and a read error may be involved. This sample also contains other DNA sequences that code for the same CDR3. The V call is TRDV2, the J call TRDJ1, with 9 bases lining up with TRDD3. The germline gives CDR1 GEAIGNYY, CDR2 EKD. CDR3 length: 20 residues. CDR3 nucleotides: TGTGCCTGCGACACAGTGTCGCCGGCCGTCCGACTGGGGGAACTGAATAAACTCATCTTT. Protein: CACDTVSPAVRLGELNKLIF.

The table lists this clone with a few counts. The chain combines TRDV2 with TRDJ1; D gene unclear. V gave up 0 bases and J gave up 0 bases, with 10 bases separating them. The CDR3 covers 15 residues. The germline V gene has CDR1 GEAIGNYY and CDR2 EKD. The CDR3 coding sequence is TGTGCCTGTGACACCATCGGCCAGTACACCGATAAACTCATCTTT. This gives the protein CACDTIGQYTDKLIF.

This clone is classed as large. Other DNA sequences within the sample encode an identical CDR3. The gene calls are TRDV2 and TRDJ1, with a weak D call TRDD3 (6 bases). Germline V CDR1 and CDR2: GEAIGNYY, EKD. The CDR3 contains 18 residues. V gave up 4 bases and J gave up 1 base, with 24 bases separating them. Here the CDR3 reads CACDTLGGPQTATDKLIF. The CDR3 region has the DNA TGTGCCTGTGATACGCTTGGGGGGCCTCAAACAGCCACCGATAAACTCATCTTT.

V is TRDV2 and J is TRDJ1; 8 nucleotides match TRDD3. Germline V lookup: CDR1 GEAIGNYY, CDR2 EKD. This CDR3 is built from 15 residues. The junction had 6 bases not matched to a gene; V was cut back by 4 bases and J by 0 bases. The CDR3 is CACEPLGIHTDKLIF. The CDR3 nucleotides read TGTGCCTGTGAACCACTGGGGATACACACCGATAAACTCATCTTT.

About this clone: With a far larger clone one base away, a read error is the likely cause. The gene calls are TRDV2 and TRDJ1; D not resolved. The V gene's germline CDR1 is GEAIGNYY and CDR2 EKD. The CDR3 is 18 amino acids. CDR3: CACSSLDNRSSYTDKLTF. The CDR3 DNA reads as TGTGCCTGTTCCTCCCTGGACAACCGGTCTTCGTACACCGATAAACTCACCTTT.